These 14 T cell receptor beta chains were sequenced from one sample in a study of technical replicates of blood from several donors. The assay was immunoSEQ multiplex PCR, and TCRdb's table has in-frame clones only and misses some. The table lists about 44,000 clones, almost 97% of them singletons. The specimen was T cells isolated from PBMCs. These receptors were obtained from a human donor in good health.

The chain recombines TRBV9 with TRBJ2-7; 9 bases agree with TRBD2. This CDR3 spans 16 amino acids. Trimming took 0 bases from V and 2 from J; bases not matched to a gene: 6. Germline values: CDR1 SGDLS, CDR2 YYNGEE. The DNA of the CDR3 is TGTGCCAGCAGCGTAGGTATGGCGGGAGGGGCCTACGAGCAGTACTTC. Translating gives CASSVGMAGGAYEQYF. Variable domain in full (rest from reference TRBV9 and TRBJ2-7): DSGVTQTPKHLITATGQRVTLRCSPRSGDLSVYWYQQSLDQGLQFLIQYYNGEERAKGNILERFSAQQFPDLHSELNLSSLELGDSALYFCASSVGMAGGAYEQYFGPGTRLTVT.

The rearrangement links TRBV9 to TRBJ2-1; D is undetermined. The CDR3 consists of 12 residues. V was cut by 0 bases and J by 12 bases, with 10 bases left in between. Germline-derived CDR1 and CDR2 are SGDLS and YYNGEE. The CDR3 sequence is CASSVDHFRQFF. DNA for the CDR3: TGTGCCAGCAGCGTAGATCACTTCCGGCAGTTCTTC.

The V gene is TRBV11-3, the J gene TRBJ1-4; 9 bases fit TRBD1. The CDR3 has 14 amino acids. J gave up 6 bases and V 5 bases, and 4 bases lay outside the gene matches. Germline CDR1 reads SGHNT; CDR2 reads YENEEA. The CDR3 DNA reads as TGTGCCAGCAGCACCAACAGGGGGCATGAAAAACTGTTTTTT. Residues: CASSTNRGHEKLFF.

This chain links TRBV27 with TRBJ2-7, with TRBD1 matching over 9 bases. This CDR3 is built from 12 residues. J gave up 7 bases and V 5 bases, and 3 bases lay outside the gene matches. Per the germline V gene, CDR1 is MNHEY and CDR2 is SMNVEV (reference sequence). The CDR3: CASSMDRGEQYF. The CDR3 nucleotides read TGTGCCAGCAGTATGGACAGGGGAGAGCAGTACTTC.

The gene calls are TRBV7-2 and TRBJ1-2; TRBD1 agrees at 7 bases. Germline loops: CDR1 SGHTA, CDR2 FQGNSA. Trimming at V came to 2 bases and at J to 8 bases, leaving 2 bases not matched to a gene. The CDR3 is made up of 12 amino acids. The CDR3 DNA reads TGTGCCAGCAGCTTAACAGGGGTGGGCTACACCTTC. Encoded protein: CASSLTGVGYTF.

This chain uses TRBV10-3 with TRBJ2-2, with D tentatively TRBD2 (6 bases). In germline, CDR1 is ENHRY, CDR2 SYGVKD. The CDR3 length is 15 residues. V was pared by 8 bases and J by 3 bases, with 16 bases between. This CDR3 is CAIALGGKYTGELFF. CDR3 sequence (DNA): TGTGCCATCGCCCTGGGGGGAAAGTACACCGGGGAGCTGTTTTTT.

This rearrangement joins TRBV27 to TRBJ1-4, with D unclear. Germline CDR1 and CDR2: MNHEY and SMNVEV (reference sequence). The CDR3 covers 14 residues. V lost 5 bases and J 5 bases, leaving 12 bases between the germline ends. The CDR3, as DNA: TGTGCCAGCAGTCTGACACCAAAGAATGAAAAACTGTTTTTT. Its protein product is CASSLTPKNEKLFF.

This chain links TRBV9 with TRBJ2-3; 10 positions agree with TRBD2. Germline CDR1 reads SGDLS; CDR2 reads YYNGEE. The CDR3 spans 20 residues. V lost 1 base, J lost 4 bases, and 18 bases stayed unmatched. CDR3 bases: TGTGCCAGCAGCGTAAGACAGGTTTTTCTAGCGGGAGACGGGGCAGATACGCAGTATTTT. Residues: CASSVRQVFLAGDGADTQYF.

The rearrangement joins TRBV5-1 to TRBJ2-7, with a possible D match to TRBD1 (6 bases). V dropped 0 bases and J dropped 1 base, with 11 bases sitting between them. Germline lookup yields CDR1 SGHRS and CDR2 YFSETQ. The CDR3 sequence is 15 residues long. The CDR3 sequence: CASSLATGPSYEQYF. The CDR3 coding sequence is TGCGCCAGCAGCTTGGCGACAGGACCTTCCTACGAGCAGTACTTC.

V is TRBV21-1 and J is TRBJ1-1; the D call TRBD1 from the table was never checked on the DNA. TRBV21-1 is given as a pseudogene. The CDR3 sequence is 14 residues long. CDR3 DNA sequence: TGTGCCAGCAGCAAAGAGAGGGGGCACACTGAAGCTTTCTTT. Amino acids: CASSKERGHTEAFF.

The J gene is TRBJ1-2, the V gene TRBV19; D possibly corresponds to TRBD1 (5 bases). CDR3 length: 14 amino acids. Looked up from germline, CDR1 is LNHDA and CDR2 is SQIVND (reference sequence). The germline V and J ends were trimmed by 3 bases and 4 bases, with 12 bases remaining between them. The CDR3 nucleotides are TGTGCCAGTAGTATTGGGACTGCGACCTATGGCTACACCTTC. It codes for CASSIGTATYGYTF.

The chain links TRBV9 to TRBJ1-1; TRBD1 agrees at 12 bases. The V segment lost 3 bases and the J segment 0 bases; nucleotides outside the gene matches: 3. This CDR3 contains 16 residues. CDR1 and CDR2 from the germline V gene are SGDLS and YYNGEE. The CDR3 is CASSARDRGLNTEAFF. Written as DNA, the CDR3 is TGTGCCAGCAGCGCCCGGGACAGGGGGCTGAACACTGAAGCTTTCTTT. The variable domain in full, with the rest retrieved from reference TRBV9 and TRBJ1-1, is DSGVTQTPKHLITATGQRVTLRCSPRSGDLSVYWYQQSLDQGLQFLIQYYNGEERAKGNILERFSAQQFPDLHSELNLSSLELGDSALYFCASSARDRGLNTEAFFGQGTRLTVV.

V usage is TRBV27 and J usage is TRBJ2-1; D is unclear. The V gene lost 3 bases and the J gene lost 5 bases, with 8 bases spanning the gap. Germline V gene lookup returns CDR1 MNHEY and CDR2 SMNVEV (reference sequence). The CDR3 covers 13 residues. The CDR3: CASSLYGDNEQFF. CDR3 nucleotides: TGTGCCAGCAGTTTGTATGGAGACAATGAGCAGTTCTTC.

This clone occurred once. The V and J genes are TRBV25-1 and TRBJ2-1; maybe TRBD2 (6 bases). The germline V gene encodes CDR1 MGHDK and CDR2 SYGVNS. V was trimmed by 6 bases and J by 6 bases, leaving 18 bases between them. This CDR3 spans 15 amino acids. CDR3: CASSRGGLRGNEQFF. Here the CDR3 DNA reads TGTGCCAGCAGCCGAGGAGGGCTACGAGGCAATGAGCAGTTCTTC.